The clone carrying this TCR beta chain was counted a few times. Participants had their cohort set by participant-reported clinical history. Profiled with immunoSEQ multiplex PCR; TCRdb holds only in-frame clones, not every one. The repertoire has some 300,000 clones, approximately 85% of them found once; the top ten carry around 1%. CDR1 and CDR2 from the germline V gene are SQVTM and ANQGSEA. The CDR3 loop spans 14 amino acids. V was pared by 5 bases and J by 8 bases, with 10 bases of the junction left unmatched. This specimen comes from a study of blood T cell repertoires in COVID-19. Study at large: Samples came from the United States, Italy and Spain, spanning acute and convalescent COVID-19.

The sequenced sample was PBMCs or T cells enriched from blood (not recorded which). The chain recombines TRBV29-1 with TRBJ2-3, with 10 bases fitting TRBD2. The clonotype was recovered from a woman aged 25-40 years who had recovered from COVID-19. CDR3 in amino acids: CSVHGLAGEGTQYF. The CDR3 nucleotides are TGCAGCGTTCATGGTCTAGCGGGGGAGGGTACGCAGTATTTT.